This TCR beta chain was recorded in a study of blood T cell repertoires in COVID-19. Overall study: Symptom resolution, clearance, or two negative PCRs marked the recovered donors of Cohort 3. Collection of acute and convalescent COVID-19 samples took place in the United States, Italy and Spain. Sources were T cells, B-cell-depleted T cells, or PBMCs; the material itself was cDNA or gDNA.

CDR3 length equals 15 residues. V was clipped by 3 bases and J by 0 bases, with 6 bases between them. Germline values: CDR1 MNHEY, CDR2 SMNVEV (reference sequence). Per the authors' pipeline: The authors estimated nucleated cell counts from reference gene primer amplification. TCRdb keeps only in-frame clones here, not all; method: immunoSEQ multiplex PCR. V and J calls and clone size follow that table, whereas D and trimming were derived from the DNA. The sample includes fewer than 200,000 clones, 70% to 90% of them seen just once. This receptor was obtained from a woman aged 40 to 49 in a cohort exposed to, infected with or recovered from COVID-19 (not recorded which). This chain links TRBV27 with TRBJ2-6, with D possibly matching TRBD2 (5 bases). The source material was PBMCs or T cells enriched from blood (not recorded which). Written as DNA, the CDR3 is TGTGCCAGCAGTTTTGGGAGCTCTGGGGCCAACGTCCTGACTTTC. Translating gives CASSFGSSGANVLTF.